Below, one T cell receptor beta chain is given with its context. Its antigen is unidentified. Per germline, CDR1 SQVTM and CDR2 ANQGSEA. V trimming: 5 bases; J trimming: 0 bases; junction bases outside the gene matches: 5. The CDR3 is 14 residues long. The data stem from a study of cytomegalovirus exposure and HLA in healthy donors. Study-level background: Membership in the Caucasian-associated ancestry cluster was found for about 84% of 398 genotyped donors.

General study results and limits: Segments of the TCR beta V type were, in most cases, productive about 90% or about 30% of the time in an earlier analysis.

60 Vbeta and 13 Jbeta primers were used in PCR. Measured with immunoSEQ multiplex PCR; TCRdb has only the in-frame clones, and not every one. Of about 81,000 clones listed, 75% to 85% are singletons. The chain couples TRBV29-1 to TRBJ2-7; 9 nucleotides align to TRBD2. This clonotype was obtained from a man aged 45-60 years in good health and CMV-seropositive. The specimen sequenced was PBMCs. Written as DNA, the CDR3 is TGCAGCGTTATGAGTAGCGGGAGCTCCTACGAGCAGTACTTC. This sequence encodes CSVMSSGSSYEQYF.